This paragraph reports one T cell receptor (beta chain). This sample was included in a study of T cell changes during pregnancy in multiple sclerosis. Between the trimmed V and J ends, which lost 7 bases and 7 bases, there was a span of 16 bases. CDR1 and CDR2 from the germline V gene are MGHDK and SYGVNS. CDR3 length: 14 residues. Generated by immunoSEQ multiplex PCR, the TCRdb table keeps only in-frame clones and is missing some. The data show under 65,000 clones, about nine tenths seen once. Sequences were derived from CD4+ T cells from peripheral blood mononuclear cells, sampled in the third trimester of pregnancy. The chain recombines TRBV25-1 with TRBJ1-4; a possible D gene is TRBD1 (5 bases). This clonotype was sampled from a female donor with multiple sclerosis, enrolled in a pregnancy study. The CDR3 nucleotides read TGTGCCAGCACCTCAACCGGACACACTGAAAAACTGTTTTTT. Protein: CASTSTGHTEKLFF.